This T cell receptor (beta chain) was found in a study of OX40 agonist ivuxolimab in advanced cancers. Study-wide context: Anti-PD-1, anti-PD-L1 or anti-CTLA-4 therapy given earlier was allowed, and around 40% had some. Overall study findings and caveats: Mean expanded clone counts were higher in CD8+ than CD4+ T cells. Low levels of normalized T-cell clonal expansion also appeared in some nonresponders.

Germline CDR1 and CDR2: SGHNT and YENEEA. The CDR3 is 14 amino acids. Trimming stripped 5 bases from V and 2 bases from J, with 13 bases between. About this clone itself: Its cognate antigen is unknown.

Using immunoSEQ multiplex PCR, the repertoire was profiled, and TCRdb retains in-frame clones only, with some absent. In the table there are about 62,000 clones, 75% to 85% of which are singletons. This material consisted of CD4+ or CD8+ T cells sorted from blood, taken in a trial of the OX40 agonist ivuxolimab. V gene TRBV11-3 combines with J gene TRBJ2-7; perhaps TRBD1 as D (6 bases). This TCR was sampled from an adult with an advanced solid tumor such as melanoma, head and neck, liver or kidney cancer. The CDR3 loop reads CASSAYREPYEQYF. Written as DNA, the CDR3 is TGTGCCAGCAGCGCTTACAGGGAGCCCTACGAGCAGTACTTC.